These T cell receptor beta chains were read from a single sample in a study of neurological immune-mediated disorders. Via MiXCR, TCRdb re-called the 5' RACE reads, giving one row per CDR3 protein. The sample gives roughly 30,000 distinct CDR3 sequences, 5% to 7.5% of which show up once; approximately 8.9% is in the top ten. Sample: PBMCs. Receptor source: a woman between 50 and 59 years old in good health. Each CDR3 is given with its conserved first and last residue. Fields, in order: V gene, J gene, D gene, clone size, CDR3 protein, CDR3 DNA. The D gene is left open where the match is weak. A clone size is listed for some rows: how often the clone was seen (once, few, many), or a class if it is expanded.

>TRBV28|TRBJ2-6|TRBD1|many
CASGRIGQGSPGANVLTF
TGTGCCAGCGGGCGCATAGGACAGGGAAGTCCTGGGGCCAACGTCCTGACTTTC
>TRBV28|TRBJ2-1|TRBD1|many
CASSRTGYEQFF
TGTGCCAGCAGTCGGACAGGTTATGAGCAGTTCTTC
>TRBV28|TRBJ2-1|TRBD2|many
CASGGSAGGGLDEQFF
TGTGCCAGCGGGGGATCAGCGGGAGGAGGTTTAGATGAGCAGTTCTTC
>TRBV5-1|TRBJ2-7|.|.
CASSLRPGFSQGQYF
TGCGCCAGCAGCTTGCGCCCGGGGTTTTCACAAGGGCAGTACTTC
>TRBV24-1|TRBJ1-6|TRBD1|many
CATSDLRRDRGKVNSPLHF
TGTGCCACCAGTGATTTGAGGAGGGACAGGGGGAAGGTTAATTCACCCCTCCACTTT
>TRBV5-4|TRBJ2-3|.|.
CASSPGGGSDTQYF
TGTGCCAGCAGCCCCGGTGGGGGCTCGGATACGCAGTATTTT
>TRBV9|TRBJ2-1|.|many
CASSVAPNPNEQFF
TGTGCCAGCAGCGTAGCACCAAACCCCAATGAGCAGTTCTTC
>TRBV20-1|TRBJ2-2|TRBD2|many
CSARRASGNTGELFF
TGCAGTGCTAGACGGGCTAGCGGGAACACCGGGGAGCTGTTTTTT
>TRBV7-2|TRBJ2-7|.|many
CASSLVTTYEQYF
TGTGCCAGCAGCTTAGTAACGACCTACGAGCAGTACTTC
>TRBV12-3/TRBV12-4|TRBJ2-1|TRBD1|many
CASSWDRESSESDEQFF
TGTGCCAGCAGTTGGGACAGGGAATCTAGCGAGTCGGATGAGCAGTTCTTC
>TRBV20-1|TRBJ1-2|.|many
CSAGGAGRLGYTF
TGCAGTGCCGGGGGGGCAGGGAGGCTTGGCTACACCTTC
>TRBV2|TRBJ2-7|.|many
CASSEDQVPGTQYF
TGTGCCAGCAGTGAGGACCAGGTCCCGGGCACGCAGTACTTC
>TRBV24-1|TRBJ2-7|TRBD2|many
CATSDYQGLGKQYF
TGTGCCACCAGTGATTATCAGGGACTAGGGAAGCAGTACTTC
>TRBV7-2|TRBJ1-5|TRBD1|many
CASSTGDRQQPQHF
TGTGCCAGCAGCACCGGGGACAGGCAACAGCCCCAGCATTTT
>TRBV5-1|TRBJ2-2|.|many
CASTTGPSDGELFF
TGCGCCAGCACCACCGGACCTTCGGACGGGGAGCTGTTTTTT
>TRBV7-7|TRBJ2-3|TRBD1|many
CASSLTGGDTQYF
TGTGCCAGCAGCCTGACAGGGGGGGATACGCAGTATTTT
>TRBV3-1|TRBJ2-1|TRBD1|many
CASSRGQGRNEQFF
TGTGCCAGCAGCCGCGGACAGGGGAGGAATGAGCAGTTCTTC
>TRBV6-5|TRBJ2-7|.|many
CASSRALVRGPYEQYF
TGTGCCAGCAGCCGTGCATTGGTGCGGGGCCCTTACGAGCAGTACTTC
>TRBV7-2|TRBJ1-1|.|many
CASSLQGLNTEAFF
TGTGCCAGCAGCTTACAGGGGCTTAACACTGAAGCTTTCTTT
>TRBV5-1|TRBJ1-1|.|many
CASSTGQTRNTEAFF
TGCGCCAGCAGCACAGGACAGACCAGGAACACTGAAGCTTTCTTT
>TRBV24-1|TRBJ1-2|.|many
CATSRGDEPRGYTF
TGTGCCACCAGCCGAGGGGACGAACCTAGAGGCTACACCTTC
>TRBV20-1|TRBJ1-6|.|many
CSAKGEVAKGGSPLHF
TGCAGTGCAAAGGGGGAGGTGGCGAAGGGGGGTTCACCCCTCCACTTT
>TRBV20-1|TRBJ1-5|.|many
CSAGSAGFSHF
TGCAGTGCTGGCAGCGCAGGGTTCTCCCATTTT
>TRBV7-2|TRBJ2-1|.|many
CASSLGGWTGAGNEQFF
TGTGCCAGCAGCTTAGGGGGTTGGACAGGAGCGGGCAATGAGCAGTTCTTC
>TRBV5-1|TRBJ1-3|.|.
CASSLAGGGNTIYF
TGCGCCAGCAGCCTGGCCGGGGGGGGAAACACCATATATTTT
>TRBV4-1|TRBJ2-7|TRBD1|many
CASSQALGQGTYEQYF
TGCGCCAGCAGCCAAGCACTCGGACAGGGAACCTACGAGCAGTACTTC
>TRBV5-5|TRBJ1-2|.|medium-sized
CASSLEQNYGYTF
TGTGCCAGCAGCTTGGAACAGAACTATGGCTACACCTTC
>TRBV6-2/TRBV6-3|TRBJ2-1|.|many
CASRLRLAGPHEQFF
TGTGCCAGCAGGCTTAGGCTAGCCGGGCCTCATGAGCAGTTCTTC
>TRBV7-9|TRBJ2-1|TRBD1|many
CASSFSRTWTGGTNNEQFF
TGTGCCAGCAGCTTCTCGAGAACATGGACAGGGGGAACCAACAATGAGCAGTTCTTC
>TRBV6-1|TRBJ1-2|.|many
CASSEAGYGYTF
TGTGCCAGCAGTGAAGCAGGGTATGGCTACACCTTC
>TRBV10-2|TRBJ1-2|.|many
CASSDEGIYGYTF
TGCGCCAGCAGTGACGAGGGGATCTATGGCTACACCTTC